Given below is one TCR beta chain in context. What it recognizes is unknown. Germline CDR1 and CDR2: SQVTM and ANQGSEA. V was clipped by 4 bases and J by 5 bases; unmatched bases: 10. This CDR3 spans 14 amino acids. Enrollment shut out patients with autoimmune disease history or systemic immunosuppression. The record originates from a study of OX40 agonist ivuxolimab in advanced cancers. Study findings and constraints: Circulating CD4+ and CD8+ T cells showed clonal expansion by week 6 at 0.1 to 3.0 mg/kg.

Libraries were prepared by immunoSEQ multiplex PCR; TCRdb keeps only in-frame clonotypes and omits some of them. Of roughly 92,000 clones listed, around 90% are singletons. The sequencing here drew on CD4+ or CD8+ T cells sorted from blood, taken in a trial of the OX40 agonist ivuxolimab. The sequence was collected from an adult with an advanced solid tumor such as melanoma, head and neck, liver or kidney cancer. The chain has TRBV29-1 and TRBJ2-5; TRBD2 matches at 7 bases. Here the CDR3 reads CSVAPGTNAETQYF. The CDR3 DNA follows: TGCAGCGTTGCCCCCGGGACTAATGCGGAGACCCAGTACTTC.